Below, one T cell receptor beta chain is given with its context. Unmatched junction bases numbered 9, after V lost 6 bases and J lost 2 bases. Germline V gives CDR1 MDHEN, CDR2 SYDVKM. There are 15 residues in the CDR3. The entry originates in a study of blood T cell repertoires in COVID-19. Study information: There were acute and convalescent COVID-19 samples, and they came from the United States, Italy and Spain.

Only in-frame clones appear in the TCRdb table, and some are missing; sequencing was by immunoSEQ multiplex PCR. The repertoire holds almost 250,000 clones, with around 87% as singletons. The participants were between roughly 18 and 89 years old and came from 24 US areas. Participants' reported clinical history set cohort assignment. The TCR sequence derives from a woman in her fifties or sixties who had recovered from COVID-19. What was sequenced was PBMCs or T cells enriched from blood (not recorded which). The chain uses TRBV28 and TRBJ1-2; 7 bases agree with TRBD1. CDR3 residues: CASRMQGGQNYGYTF. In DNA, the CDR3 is TGTGCCAGCAGAATGCAGGGGGGCCAGAACTATGGCTACACCTTC.